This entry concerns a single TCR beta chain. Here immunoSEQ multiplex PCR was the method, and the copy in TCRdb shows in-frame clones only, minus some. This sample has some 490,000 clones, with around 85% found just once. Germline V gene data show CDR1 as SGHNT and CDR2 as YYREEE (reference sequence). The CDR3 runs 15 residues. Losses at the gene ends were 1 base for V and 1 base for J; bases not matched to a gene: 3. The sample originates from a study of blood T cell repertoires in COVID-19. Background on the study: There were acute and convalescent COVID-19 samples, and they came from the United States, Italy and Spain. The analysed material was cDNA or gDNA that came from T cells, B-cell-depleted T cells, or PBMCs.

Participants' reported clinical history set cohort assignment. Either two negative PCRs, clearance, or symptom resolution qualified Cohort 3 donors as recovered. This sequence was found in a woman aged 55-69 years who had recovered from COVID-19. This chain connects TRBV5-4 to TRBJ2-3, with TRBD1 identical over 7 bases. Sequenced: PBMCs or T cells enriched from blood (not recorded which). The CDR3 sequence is CASSLTGQGTDTQYF. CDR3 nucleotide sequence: TGTGCCAGCAGCTTGACAGGACAGGGCACAGATACGCAGTATTTT.